This record concerns one T cell receptor (beta chain) sequence. The same CDR3 arises from other DNA sequences in this sample as well. This sample stems from a study of T cell changes during pregnancy in multiple sclerosis. Data came from immunoSEQ multiplex PCR; TCRdb stores just in-frame clones and leaves some out. The data hold under 30,000 clones, with roughly 91% observed a single time. Germline CDR1 and CDR2: SGHVS and FQNEAQ. The CDR3 runs 14 residues. V dropped 1 base and J dropped 7 bases, with 14 bases sitting between them. V usage is TRBV7-8 and J usage is TRBJ2-7; no clear D. This clonotype was obtained from a female donor with multiple sclerosis, enrolled in a pregnancy study. Sequences were derived from CD4+ T cells from peripheral blood mononuclear cells, sampled after pregnancy. The CDR3 nucleotides are TGTGCCAGCAGCTTAGAAGTATTTAGCTGGGAGCAGTACTTC. This sequence encodes CASSLEVFSWEQYF.